The present T cell receptor beta chain was sequenced within a study of vaccination effects on CD4 cells after COVID-19. The study, taken as a whole, reports: Marked clonal contraction of infection- and vaccine-induced clones was seen late after vaccination.

Per the germline V gene, CDR1 is PRHDT and CDR2 is FYEKMQ (reference sequence). The ends were cut back, 3 bases at V and 0 bases at J, with 7 bases in the middle. The CDR3 consists of 14 residues. Pools of viral peptides were used by the ViraFEST assay to expand antigen-specific CD4+ T cells ahead of sequencing. Researchers isolated CD4+ T cells once ten to eleven days of culture had elapsed. Prior SARS-CoV-2 infection was absent in the vaccine recipients, as shown by negative nucleocapsid antibodies. On days 3 and 7, fresh IL-2 medium replaced half the medium. Produced via immunoSEQ multiplex PCR; TCRdb's table is partial and in-frame only. The data show approximately 30,000 clones, over 70% seen once. Concerning this clone itself: The antigen remains undetermined.

This chain joins TRBV13 and TRBJ2-3; D remains unclear. The source material was CD4+ T cells from PBMCs cultured with SARS-CoV-2 spike peptides, sampled before COVID-19 vaccination. The sequence was collected from a human donor who received a COVID-19 vaccine. CDR3 DNA: TGTGCCAGCAGCTTGTCAGGTAGCACAGATACGCAGTATTTT. Its protein is CASSLSGSTDTQYF.